These 9 T cell receptor beta chains originate from one sample sequenced in a study of blood T cell repertoires in COVID-19. TCRdb keeps only in-frame clones here, not all; method: immunoSEQ multiplex PCR. Found here are some 270,000 clones, more than 65% of them singletons; the top ten hold around 14%. Sequenced material: peripheral blood. The source is an older person with COVID-19, enrolled during active disease.

The rearrangement links TRBV7-9 to TRBJ1-6; TRBD1 might be the D (6 bases). The CDR3 loop spans 13 amino acids. CDR1 SEHNR and CDR2 FQNEAQ come from the germline V gene (reference sequence). The V gene lost 6 bases and the J gene lost 8 bases, with 11 bases spanning the gap. The CDR3 is CASRLDSYSPLHF. CDR3 sequence (DNA): TGTGCCAGCAGGTTGGACAGCTATTCACCCCTCCACTTT.

The chain combines TRBV5-5 with TRBJ2-1; D call uncertain. Germline V gene data show CDR1 as SGHKS and CDR2 as YYEKEE (reference sequence). The germline V and J ends were trimmed by 3 bases and 4 bases, with 2 bases remaining between them. The length of the CDR3 is 11 residues. The CDR3 protein is CASSSYNEQFF. DNA of the CDR3: TGTGCCAGCAGCTCTTACAATGAGCAGTTCTTC. The full variable domain, completed using reference TRBV5-5 and TRBJ2-1, is DAGVTQSPTHLIKTRGQQVTLRCSPISGHKSVSWYQQVLGQGPQFIFQYYEKEERGRGNFPDRFSARQFPNYSSELNVNALLLGDSALYLCASSSYNEQFFGPGTRLTVL.

The chain joins TRBV5-6 to TRBJ2-7; no firm D call. Trimming pared 4 bases from V and 5 bases from J, leaving 13 bases between. The V gene's germline CDR1 is SGHDT and CDR2 YYEEEE. The length of the CDR3 is 13 residues. CDR3 sequence (DNA): TGTGCCAGCAGCCAAATCAACAGAAACGAGCAGTACTTC. It specifies CASSQINRNEQYF.

This clone was detected once. V gene TRBV6-5 combines with J gene TRBJ2-4; the D gene is possibly TRBD1 (6 bases). The V end lost 6 bases, the J end lost 1 base, and 10 bases lay between the germline ends. Germline CDR1 and CDR2: MNHEY and SVGAGI. The CDR3 runs to 14 residues. The CDR3 sequence: CASSLDRAKNIQYF. The CDR3 region has the DNA TGTGCCAGCAGCCTTGACAGGGCCAAAAACATTCAGTACTTC.

This rearrangement joins TRBV11-1 to TRBJ2-7; D may be TRBD1 (6 bases). The germline CDR1 and CDR2 sequences are SGHAT and FQDESV (reference sequence). The CDR3 runs to 14 residues. Trimming cost V 3 bases and J 3 bases, with 12 bases left between them. For the CDR3, the DNA is TGTGCCAGCAGCTTTCACGCAGGGGTCTACGAGCAGTACTTC. Its translation is CASSFHAGVYEQYF.

The chain joins TRBV5-4 to TRBJ2-1; 11 bases are a match to TRBD2. This CDR3 is 16 amino acids long. CDR1 and CDR2 from the germline V gene are SGHNT and YYREEE (reference sequence). V lost 3 bases to trimming and J lost 8 bases; unmatched junction nucleotides: 10. The CDR3 bases are TGTGCCAGCAGCTATAGCGGGGGGGCGTTTTTGGATGAGCAGTTCTTC. It encodes CASSYSGGAFLDEQFF.

Comments on this clone: At one end, the junction sequence differs from germline, possibly due to a read error. The gene calls are TRBV19 and TRBJ2-4; 13 bases agree with TRBD2. The CDR3 has 14 amino acids. CDR1 and CDR2 (germline): LNHDA, SQIVND (reference sequence). CDR3 loop: CASTSGGAITPPAF. DNA for the CDR3: TGTGCCAGCACTAGCGGGGGGGCCATAACTCCCCCCGCCTTC.

The rearrangement uses TRBV19 and TRBJ2-1; 10 positions match TRBD2. The ends lost 5 bases at V and 8 bases at J; junction bases unmatched: 9. There are 15 residues in the CDR3. Germline V lookup: CDR1 LNHDA, CDR2 SQIVND (reference sequence). The CDR3 reads CASSGSGGAGYEQFF. The CDR3 nucleotides read TGTGCCAGTAGTGGAAGCGGGGGGGCTGGATATGAGCAGTTCTTC.

This clone was counted only a few times. The chain uses TRBV4-1 and TRBJ2-1; no clear D. Per germline, CDR1 MGHRA and CDR2 YSYEKL. V was pared by 0 bases and J by 7 bases, with 10 bases between. The length of the CDR3 is 14 residues. The CDR3 DNA sequence: TGCGCCAGCAGCCAAGATCCTCTCAGGAATGAGCAGTTCTTC. Amino acid sequence: CASSQDPLRNEQFF.